A selection of T cell receptor beta chains follows, all from one sample in a study of cytomegalovirus exposure and HLA in healthy donors. Libraries were prepared by immunoSEQ multiplex PCR; TCRdb keeps only in-frame clonotypes and omits some of them. The sample shows 150,000 to 200,000 clones, around four fifths of them seen only once. Sequenced: PBMCs. Receptors originate from a man aged 35 to 55 in good health and CMV-seropositive. Each CDR3 is given with its conserved first and last residue.

TRBV6-5 | CASSAGTGAYEQYF
TRBV5-1 | CASSLGGSSTDTQYF
TRBV7-8 | CASSRSGRAWNEQFF
TRBV28 | CASSPTLAGRLDEQFF
TRBV7-8 | CASSSGGTGILYGYTF
TRBV7-6 | CASSLLAGGTLAKNIQYF
TRBV5-4 | CASSSPALLAGVRNEQFF
TRBV29-1 | CSVDVTPSEQYF
TRBV7-9 | CASSDDRDGYTF
TRBV14 | CASSQAEQGNLYEQYF
TRBV4-1 | CASAKGGVVFDEQFF
TRBV18 | CASSTGQGSGETQYF
TRBV7-2 | CASSPPGLLYNEQFF
TRBV7-2 | CASMAGHQSTQQYF
TRBV5-5 | CASSPNLGEVNTEAFF
TRBV6-4 | CASSDSAGATDTQYF
TRBV30 | CAHPRGASGTPRNEQYF